The clone carrying this T cell receptor (beta chain) was seen just once. PCR was performed using 60 Vbeta and 13 Jbeta primers. Assay used: immunoSEQ multiplex PCR; TCRdb lists only in-frame clones, some missing. The table includes around 180,000 clones, over 60% detected once. These data come from a study of cytomegalovirus exposure and HLA in healthy donors. Germline CDR1 MNHNY, CDR2 SVGAGI (reference sequence). The CDR3 sequence is 14 residues long. V shed 6 bases and J 7 bases; nucleotides not matched to a gene: 8. This TCR came from a girl aged 10-17 years in good health and CMV-seronegative. Material: PBMCs. The chain recombines TRBV6-6 with TRBJ1-4, with 7 nucleotides matching TRBD1. CDR3 region: CASRLRGSFEKLFF. The CDR3 DNA reads as TGTGCCAGCAGACTCAGGGGGTCGTTTGAAAAACTGTTTTTT.